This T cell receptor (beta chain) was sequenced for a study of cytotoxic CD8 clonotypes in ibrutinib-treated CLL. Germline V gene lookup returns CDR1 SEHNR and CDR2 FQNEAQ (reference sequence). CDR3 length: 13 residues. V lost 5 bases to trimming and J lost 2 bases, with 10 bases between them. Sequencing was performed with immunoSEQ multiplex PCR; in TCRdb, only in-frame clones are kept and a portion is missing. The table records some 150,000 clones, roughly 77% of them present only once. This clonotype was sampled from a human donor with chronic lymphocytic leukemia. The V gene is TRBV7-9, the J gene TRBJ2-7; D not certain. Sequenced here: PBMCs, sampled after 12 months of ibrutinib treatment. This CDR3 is CASSLSDPYEQYF. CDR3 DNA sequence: TGTGCCAGCAGCCTGTCGGACCCCTACGAGCAGTACTTC.